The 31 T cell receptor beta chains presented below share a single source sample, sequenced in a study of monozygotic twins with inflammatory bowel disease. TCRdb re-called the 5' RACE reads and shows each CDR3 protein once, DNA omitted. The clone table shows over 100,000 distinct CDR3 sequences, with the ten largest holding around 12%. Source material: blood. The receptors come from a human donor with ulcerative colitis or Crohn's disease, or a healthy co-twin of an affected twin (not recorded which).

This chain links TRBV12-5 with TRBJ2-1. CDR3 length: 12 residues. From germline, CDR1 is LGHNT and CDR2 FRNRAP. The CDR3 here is CASGLDGVEQFF.

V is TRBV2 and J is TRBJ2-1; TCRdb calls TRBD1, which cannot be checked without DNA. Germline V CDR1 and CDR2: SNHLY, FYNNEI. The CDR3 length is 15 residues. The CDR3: CASRFGTAHYNEQFF.

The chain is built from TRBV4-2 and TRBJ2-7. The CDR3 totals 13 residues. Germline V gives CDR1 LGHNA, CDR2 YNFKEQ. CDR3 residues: CASSQEDRYEQYF.

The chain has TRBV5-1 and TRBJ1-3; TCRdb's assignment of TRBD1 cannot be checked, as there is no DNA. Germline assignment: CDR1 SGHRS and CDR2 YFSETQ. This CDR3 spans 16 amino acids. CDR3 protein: CASSLARGGSGNTIYF.

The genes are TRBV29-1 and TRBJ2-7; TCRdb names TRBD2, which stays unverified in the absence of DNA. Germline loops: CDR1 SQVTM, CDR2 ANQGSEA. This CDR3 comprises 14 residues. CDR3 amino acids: CSVTSGTSYGEQYF.

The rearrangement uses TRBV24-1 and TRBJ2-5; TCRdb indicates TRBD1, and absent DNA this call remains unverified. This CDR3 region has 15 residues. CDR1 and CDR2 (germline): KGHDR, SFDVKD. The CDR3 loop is CATSDRRGSKETQYF.

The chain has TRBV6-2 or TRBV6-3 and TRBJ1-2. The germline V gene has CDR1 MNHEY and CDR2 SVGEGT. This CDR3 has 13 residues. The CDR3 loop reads CASSYSESYGYTF.

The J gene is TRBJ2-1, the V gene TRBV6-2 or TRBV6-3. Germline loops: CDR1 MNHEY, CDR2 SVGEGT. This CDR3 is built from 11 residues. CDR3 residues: CASSQLGLQFF.

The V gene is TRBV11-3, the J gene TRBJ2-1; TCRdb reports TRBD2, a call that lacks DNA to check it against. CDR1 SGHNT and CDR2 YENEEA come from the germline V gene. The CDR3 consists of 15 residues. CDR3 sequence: CASSLADLAGNEQFF.

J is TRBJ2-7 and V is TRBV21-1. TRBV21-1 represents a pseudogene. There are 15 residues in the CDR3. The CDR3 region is CASSRGAGRTYEQYF.

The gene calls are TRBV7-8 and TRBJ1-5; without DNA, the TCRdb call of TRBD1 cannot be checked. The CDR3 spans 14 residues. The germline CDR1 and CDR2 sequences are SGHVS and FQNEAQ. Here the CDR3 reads CASSDGTVDQPQHF.

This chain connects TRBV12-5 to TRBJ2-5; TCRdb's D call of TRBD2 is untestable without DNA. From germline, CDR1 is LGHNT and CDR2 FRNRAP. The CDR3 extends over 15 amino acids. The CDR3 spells CASGLVPAGGGTQYF.

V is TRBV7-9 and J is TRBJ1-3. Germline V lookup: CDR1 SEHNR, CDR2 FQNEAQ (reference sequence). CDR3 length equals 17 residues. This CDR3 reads CASSWGRKGRAGNTIYF. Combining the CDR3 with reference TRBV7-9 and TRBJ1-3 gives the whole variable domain DTGVSQNPRHKITKRGQNVTFRCDPISEHNRLYWYRQTLGQGPEFLTYFQNEAQLEKSRLLSDRFSAERPKGSFSTLEIQRTEQGDSAMYLCASSWGRKGRAGNTIYFGEGSWLTVV.

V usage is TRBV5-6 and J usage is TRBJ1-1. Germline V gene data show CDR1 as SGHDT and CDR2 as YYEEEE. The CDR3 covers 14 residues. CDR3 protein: CASSRPRGDTEAFF.

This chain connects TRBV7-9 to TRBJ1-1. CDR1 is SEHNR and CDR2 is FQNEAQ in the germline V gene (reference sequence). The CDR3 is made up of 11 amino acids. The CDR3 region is CASSALGGAFF.

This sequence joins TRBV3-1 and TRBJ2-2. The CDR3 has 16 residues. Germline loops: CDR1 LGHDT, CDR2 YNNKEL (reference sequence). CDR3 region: CASSQDRVANTGELFF.

CDR3: CAISADRDSNQPQHF. This sequence joins TRBV10-3 and TRBJ1-5; TCRdb's D gene call, TRBD1, goes unchecked for lack of DNA. The CDR3 extends over 15 amino acids. Germline CDR1 is ENHRY and CDR2 is SYGVKD.

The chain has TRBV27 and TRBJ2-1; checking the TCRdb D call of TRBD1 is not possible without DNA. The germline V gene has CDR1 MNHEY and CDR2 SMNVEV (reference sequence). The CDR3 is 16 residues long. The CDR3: CASRRQGGGLRNEQFF.

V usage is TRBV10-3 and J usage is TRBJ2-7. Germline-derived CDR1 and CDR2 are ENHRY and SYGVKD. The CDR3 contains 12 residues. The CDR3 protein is CAVWGSPYEQYF.

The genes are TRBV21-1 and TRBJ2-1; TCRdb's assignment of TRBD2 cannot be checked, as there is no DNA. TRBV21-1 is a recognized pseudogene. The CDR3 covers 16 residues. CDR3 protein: CASSKALAGGGDEQFF.

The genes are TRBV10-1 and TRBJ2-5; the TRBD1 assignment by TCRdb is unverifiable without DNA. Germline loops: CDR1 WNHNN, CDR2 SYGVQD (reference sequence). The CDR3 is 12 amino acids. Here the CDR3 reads CASRQEKETQYF.

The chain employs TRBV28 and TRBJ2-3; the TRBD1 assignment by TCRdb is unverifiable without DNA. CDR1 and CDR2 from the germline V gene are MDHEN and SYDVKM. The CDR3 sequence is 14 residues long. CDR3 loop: CASSRTWTKDTQYF.

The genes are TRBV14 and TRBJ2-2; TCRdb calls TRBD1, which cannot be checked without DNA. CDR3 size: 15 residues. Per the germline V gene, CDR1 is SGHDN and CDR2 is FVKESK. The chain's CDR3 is CASSHRTGVAGELFF.

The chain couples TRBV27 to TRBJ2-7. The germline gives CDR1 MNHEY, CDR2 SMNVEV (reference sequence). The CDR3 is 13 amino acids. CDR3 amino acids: CASSPILQSEQYF.

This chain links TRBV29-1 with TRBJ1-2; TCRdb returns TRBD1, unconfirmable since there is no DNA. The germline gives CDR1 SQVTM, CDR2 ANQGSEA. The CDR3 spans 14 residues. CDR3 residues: CSVYGTGDSYGYTF.

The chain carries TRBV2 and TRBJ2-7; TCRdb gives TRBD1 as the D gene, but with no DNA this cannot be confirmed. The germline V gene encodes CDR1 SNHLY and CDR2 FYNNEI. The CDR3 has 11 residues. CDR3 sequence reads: CASAPLHEQYF.

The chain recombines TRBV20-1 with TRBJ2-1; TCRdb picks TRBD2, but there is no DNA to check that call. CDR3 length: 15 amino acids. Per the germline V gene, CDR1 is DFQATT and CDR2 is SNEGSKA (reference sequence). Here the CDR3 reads CSAKRGGPVEGEQFF.

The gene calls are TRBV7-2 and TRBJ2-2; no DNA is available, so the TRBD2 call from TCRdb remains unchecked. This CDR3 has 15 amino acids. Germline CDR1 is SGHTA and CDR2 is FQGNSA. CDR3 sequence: CASSLAHGGAGELFF.

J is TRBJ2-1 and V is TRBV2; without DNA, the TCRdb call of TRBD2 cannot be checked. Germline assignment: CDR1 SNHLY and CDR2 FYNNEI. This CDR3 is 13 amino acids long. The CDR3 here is CASTSDPYNEQFF.

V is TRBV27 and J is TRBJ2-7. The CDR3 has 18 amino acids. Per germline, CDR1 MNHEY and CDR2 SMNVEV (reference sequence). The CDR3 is CASSWVPTLNGPSYEQYF.

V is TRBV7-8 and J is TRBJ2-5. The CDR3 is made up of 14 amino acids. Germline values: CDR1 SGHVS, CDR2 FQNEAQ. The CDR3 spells CASSPFRFGETQYF.